This T cell receptor (beta chain) is from a study of control samples from healthy donors and cancer patients (TCRdb year 2020). The library came from the immunoSEQ multiplex PCR assay. This immuneACCESS table, as held by TCRdb, lists in-frame sequences with V and J called but not all clones. Of the missing ones, under half trace to an unresolved V gene in checked studies; the others have no known cause. This sample has just under 75,000 clones in its table, and roughly 90% of those were observed once. The ten top clones hold 4% of the sample. As regards this clone: Its antigen is unknown. Nothing much larger sits one base from this clone, and base qualities are not available.

Trimming costs V 1 base and J 4 bases, and their ends lie 16 bases apart. The germline V gene (reference sequence) supplies CDR1 SEHNR and CDR2 FQNEAQ. From cysteine to phenylalanine, the CDR3 is 16 amino acids long. The DNA shown is the 48-base CDR3, in frame from base 1. The sequenced sample was blood. The sequence was obtained from a woman in her forties or fifties in good health. Recombination linked TRBV7-9 to TRBJ1-2, with a weak D call of TRBD1 (5 bases match). The nucleotide sequence is given as TGTGCCAGCAGCTTAGGCCCCGGGACCGAGCTCTATGGCTACACCTTC. The translation is CASSLGPGTELYGYTF.